This T cell receptor (beta chain) originates from a study of Tregs in tolerant kidney transplant recipients. This clone was seen a single time. What it binds is unknown. TCRdb's table, derived via immunoSEQ multiplex PCR, lists solely in-frame clones and lacks some. The table has just over 15,000 clones, more than 90% seen once; the top ten hold 13%. Germline V gives CDR1 SGHAT, CDR2 FQNNGV. The CDR3 totals 15 residues. V gave up 5 bases and J gave up 1 base, with 14 bases separating them. Study observations and caveats: The small number of patients limits these findings pending further validation. The most relevant donor-specific Treg TCRbeta repertoire apparently came from expansion with activated donor B cells. No direct test of biological reproducibility was done here.

Sample: CD8+ T cells from blood. The rearrangement links TRBV11-2 to TRBJ1-1; D perhaps matches TRBD1 (5 bases). The receptor was isolated from a human donor in good health. The CDR3 is CASSLWTFWNTEAFF. For the CDR3, the DNA is TGTGCCAGCAGCCTTTGGACATTTTGGAACACTGAAGCTTTCTTT.